Each of the 26 T cell receptor beta chains below was sequenced from the same sample in a study of blood T cell repertoires in COVID-19. The data were produced by immunoSEQ multiplex PCR, yet TCRdb's version contains in-frame clones alone and is incomplete. The repertoire includes about 96,000 clones, roughly 80% of them detected once, and 15% to 20% sits in the top ten. The sample was peripheral blood. The receptors originated from a woman aged 55-70 years with acute or convalescent COVID-19.

The chain has TRBV7-2 and TRBJ2-1, with 11 nucleotides matching TRBD2. Trimming took 3 bases from V and 5 from J; bases not matched to a gene: 3. The CDR3 length is 15 residues. Germline V gene lookup returns CDR1 SGHTA and CDR2 FQGNSA. The CDR3 nucleotides are TGTGCCAGCAGCTTTAGCGGGGGGGGTCACAATGAGCAGTTCTTC. The encoded protein is CASSFSGGGHNEQFF.

The J gene is TRBJ1-4, the V gene TRBV18, with D maybe TRBD1 (6 bases). Trimming shortened V by 2 bases and J by 7 bases, and 14 bases separated the two germline ends. The CDR3 runs 15 residues. Germline V gene sequence: CDR1 KGHSH, CDR2 LQKENI. CDR3 sequence (DNA): TGTGCCAGCTCACCATCGGGGACAATAGGTGAAAAACTGTTTTTT. Translated, it gives CASSPSGTIGEKLFF.

The CDR3 sequence: CASQVNTEAFF. The CDR3 coding sequence is TGTGCCAGCCAGGTGAACACTGAAGCTTTCTTT. This chain joins TRBV6-5 and TRBJ1-1; D not certain. Trimming pared 8 bases from V and 0 bases from J, leaving 4 bases between. The CDR3 totals 11 residues. The germline V gene encodes CDR1 MNHEY and CDR2 SVGAGI.

The chain recombines TRBV7-2 with TRBJ2-1; 9 bases map to TRBD1. Germline assignment: CDR1 SGHTA and CDR2 FQGNSA. The CDR3 is 15 residues long. V lost 2 bases, J lost 8 bases, and 7 bases stayed unmatched. CDR3 residues: CASSLQQGAEYEQFF. CDR3 nucleotides: TGTGCCAGCAGCTTACAACAGGGGGCAGAGTATGAGCAGTTCTTC.

The V and J genes are TRBV7-9 and TRBJ2-1; 7 bases agree with TRBD1. This CDR3 comprises 15 residues. The V segment lost 4 bases and the J segment 2 bases; nucleotides outside the gene matches: 5. Germline V lookup: CDR1 SEHNR, CDR2 FQNEAQ (reference sequence). CDR3 loop: CASSSTGTAYNEQFF. CDR3 sequence (DNA): TGTGCCAGCAGCTCAACCGGGACAGCCTACAATGAGCAGTTCTTC.

The chain carries TRBV7-3 and TRBJ2-1; 10 bases align to TRBD2. This CDR3 is built from 16 residues. Germline V CDR1 and CDR2: SGHTA, FQGTGA. The ends lost 1 base at V and 3 bases at J; junction bases unmatched: 3. CDR3: CASSLNPSGGYNEQFF. The CDR3, as DNA: TGTGCCAGCAGCTTAAACCCTAGCGGGGGCTACAATGAGCAGTTCTTC.

The V call is TRBV28, the J call TRBJ2-1; no firm D call. The CDR3 spans 14 residues. Germline CDR1 and CDR2: MDHEN and SYDVKM. Trimming removed 5 bases from V and 1 base from J, with 9 bases in between. The CDR3 is CASSPPGSYNEQFF. The CDR3 nucleotides read TGTGCCAGCAGTCCACCCGGGTCCTACAATGAGCAGTTCTTC.

The chain carries TRBV11-2 and TRBJ1-5; 7 bases fit TRBD1. V lost 3 bases, J lost 3 bases, and 5 bases stayed unmatched. Germline CDR1 reads SGHAT; CDR2 reads FQNNGV. This CDR3 comprises 15 residues. The CDR3 sequence: CASSLTGTANQPQHF. CDR3 in DNA: TGTGCCAGCAGCTTGACCGGGACAGCCAATCAGCCCCAGCATTTT. Full variable domain (missing parts from reference TRBV11-2 and TRBJ1-5): EAGVAQSPRYKIIEKRQSVAFWCNPISGHATLYWYQQILGQGPKLLIQFQNNGVVDDSQLPKDRFSAERLKGVDSTLKIQPAKLEDSAVYLCASSLTGTANQPQHFGDGTRLSIL.

The genes are TRBV6-5 and TRBJ1-2; perhaps TRBD1 as D (6 bases). CDR1 is MNHEY, CDR2 SVGAGI, per germline. This CDR3 has 13 residues. The germline V and J ends were trimmed by 6 bases and 2 bases, with 10 bases remaining between them. The DNA of the CDR3 is TGTGCCAGCAGCCTACAGGGAAACTATGGCTACACCTTC. It encodes CASSLQGNYGYTF.

This clone was observed a handful of times. This sequence joins TRBV29-1 and TRBJ1-2, with D unresolved. Trimming pared 6 bases from V and 3 bases from J, leaving 20 bases between. The CDR3 length is 15 residues. CDR1 is SQVTM and CDR2 is ANQGSEA in the germline V gene. This CDR3 reads CSVELSPRRDYGYTF. The CDR3 coding sequence is TGCAGCGTGGAGTTAAGCCCTCGTCGGGACTATGGCTACACCTTC.

The chain recombines TRBV5-6 with TRBJ1-1; D unclear. Germline V CDR1 and CDR2: SGHDT, YYEEEE. There are 12 residues in the CDR3. Trimming took 0 bases from V and 5 from J, leaving 5 bases between them. CDR3 residues: CASSLGLTEAFF. As DNA, the CDR3 is TGTGCCAGCAGCTTGGGTCTGACTGAAGCTTTCTTT.

The chain is built from TRBV7-8 and TRBJ1-5; 8 nucleotides match TRBD1. This CDR3 spans 15 amino acids. After removal of 3 bases from V and 9 bases from J, the junction contained 10 bases not matched to a gene. In germline, CDR1 is SGHVS, CDR2 FQNEAQ. The chain's CDR3 is CASSFRQGTLGPQHF. The CDR3 DNA follows: TGTGCCAGCAGCTTCCGACAGGGGACTTTGGGGCCCCAGCATTTT.

This clone was picked up a small number of times. V usage is TRBV4-2 and J usage is TRBJ1-3; D is perhaps TRBD1 (6 bases). The V end lost 0 bases, the J end lost 2 bases, and 11 bases lay between the germline ends. The CDR3 covers 16 residues. From germline, CDR1 is LGHNA and CDR2 YNFKEQ. CDR3 region: CASSQDPGTTGNTIYF. CDR3 nucleotides: TGTGCCAGCAGCCAAGATCCGGGGACAACTGGAAACACCATATATTTT.

The chain has TRBV11-3 and TRBJ1-2, with D possibly being TRBD1 (6 bases). V dropped 3 bases and J dropped 9 bases, with 8 bases sitting between them. The CDR3 has 11 residues. The germline CDR1 and CDR2 sequences are SGHNT and YENEEA. The CDR3 sequence: CASSFDRSYTF. CDR3 in DNA: TGTGCCAGCAGCTTTGACAGGAGCTACACCTTC.

The rearrangement links TRBV28 to TRBJ2-2; weak D call: TRBD2 (6 bases). CDR3 length: 13 amino acids. The V end was cut by 5 bases, the J end by 4 bases, with 8 bases between. Germline CDR1 and CDR2: MDHEN and SYDVKM. The chain's CDR3 is CASSLGGTGELFF. CDR3 DNA sequence: TGTGCCAGCAGTCTGGGGGGCACCGGGGAGCTGTTTTTT.

The chain links TRBV5-5 to TRBJ2-5; TRBD1 matches 11 bases. In germline, CDR1 is SGHKS, CDR2 YYEKEE (reference sequence). The V segment lost 4 bases and the J segment 5 bases; nucleotides outside the gene matches: 10. The CDR3 totals 16 residues. CDR3 loop: CASSLRRTGGPETQYF. Written as DNA, the CDR3 is TGTGCCAGCAGCCTCCGAAGGACAGGGGGCCCGGAGACCCAGTACTTC. Filled out from reference TRBV5-5 and TRBJ2-5, the complete variable domain reads DAGVTQSPTHLIKTRGQQVTLRCSPISGHKSVSWYQQVLGQGPQFIFQYYEKEERGRGNFPDRFSARQFPNYSSELNVNALLLGDSALYLCASSLRRTGGPETQYFGPGTRLLVL.

The rearrangement links TRBV7-3 to TRBJ1-1; tentative D call: TRBD1 (6 bases). Per germline, CDR1 SGHTA and CDR2 FQGTGA. The CDR3 is made up of 13 amino acids. V lost 3 bases and J 4 bases, leaving 9 bases between the germline ends. The CDR3 nucleotides read TGTGCCAGCAGCTTGGGGGCTGGCACTGAAGCTTTCTTT. This sequence encodes CASSLGAGTEAFF.

The chain's CDR3 is CASSVGHRGGNREQYF. The CDR3 DNA follows: TGTGCCAGCAGCGTAGGTCATAGGGGAGGGAATAGGGAGCAGTACTTC. The chain links TRBV9 to TRBJ2-7, with TRBD2 matching over 7 bases. CDR1 is SGDLS, CDR2 YYNGEE, per germline. Losses at the gene ends were 0 bases for V and 7 bases for J; bases not matched to a gene: 13. This CDR3 has 16 amino acids.

This chain uses TRBV12-3 or TRBV12-4 with TRBJ1-4; D may be TRBD1 (6 bases). This CDR3 region has 12 residues. Trimming pared 5 bases from V and 11 bases from J, leaving 12 bases between. The chain's CDR3 is CASSPQGDKLFF. In nucleotides, the CDR3 is TGTGCCAGCAGTCCACAGGGAGACAAACTGTTTTTT.

DNA of the CDR3: TGTGCCAGCAGTTACTCCCGGGGGGGCGCCCTGGCGACCCAGTACTTC. Translation gives CASSYSRGGALATQYF. V and J are TRBV6-5 and TRBJ2-5; the match to TRBD2 covers 8 bases. The CDR3 runs 16 residues. In germline, CDR1 is MNHEY, CDR2 SVGAGI. J gave up 7 bases and V 0 bases, and 10 bases lay outside the gene matches.

This CDR3 is CASNDPSRTEAFF. The CDR3 region has the DNA TGTGCCAGCAATGACCCGTCGCGGACTGAAGCTTTCTTT. This rearrangement joins TRBV5-5 to TRBJ1-1; D gene uncertain. CDR3 length equals 13 residues. Germline values: CDR1 SGHKS, CDR2 YYEKEE (reference sequence). Deletions cut 6 bases from V and 5 bases from J, with 14 bases between.

This clone was counted once. V is TRBV12-3 or TRBV12-4 and J is TRBJ1-1, with D possibly being TRBD1 (6 bases). Trimming took 8 bases from V and 7 from J, leaving 11 bases between them. CDR3 length: 11 amino acids. DNA for the CDR3: TGTGCCAGCGGCAGGGGCGTTGAAGCTTTCTTT. As protein: CASGRGVEAFF.

The chain uses TRBV13 and TRBJ2-7; D might be TRBD1 (5 bases). The CDR3 is 15 amino acids. Germline V gene sequence: CDR1 PRHDT, CDR2 FYEKMQ (reference sequence). V was trimmed by 6 bases and J by 0 bases, leaving 15 bases between them. In nucleotides, the CDR3 is TGTGCCAGCAGAAAGGACATGTCAAGCTCCTACGAGCAGTACTTC. Its translation: CASRKDMSSSYEQYF.

The CDR3 reads CASSINFGGAYGYTF. The CDR3 nucleotides are TGTGCCAGTAGTATAAACTTTGGGGGCGCCTATGGCTACACCTTC. The chain joins TRBV19 to TRBJ1-2; TRBD1 is a possible D gene (6 bases). Germline assignment: CDR1 LNHDA and CDR2 SQIVND (reference sequence). V shed 2 bases and J shed 4 bases, with 14 bases lying between them. CDR3 length: 15 amino acids.

This sequence joins TRBV5-1 and TRBJ1-5; no clear D. The ends were cut back, 0 bases at V and 3 bases at J, with 10 bases in the middle. In germline, CDR1 is SGHRS, CDR2 YFSETQ. The CDR3 is made up of 15 amino acids. CDR3 residues: CASSLDNHPNQPQHF. The DNA of the CDR3 is TGCGCCAGCAGCTTGGACAACCACCCCAATCAGCCCCAGCATTTT.

The chain employs TRBV3-1 (or the pseudogene TRBV3-2) and TRBJ1-1; no definite D call. Per germline, CDR1 LGHDT and CDR2 YNNKEL (reference sequence). Trimming took off 8 bases at V and 1 base at J, with 14 bases between the two ends. The length of the CDR3 is 14 residues. CDR3 DNA: TGTGCCAGCCGAGGAACCGCATGGAACACTGAAGCTTTCTTT. Translated: CASRGTAWNTEAFF.